Shown below are 2 T cell receptor beta chains from a single sample sequenced in a study of control samples from healthy donors and cancer patients. The assay was immunoSEQ multiplex PCR, and TCRdb's table has in-frame clones only and misses some. There are around 170,000 clones in the sample; about 86% occur only once, and approximately 4.9% lies in the top ten. The material sequenced was blood. These receptors were taken from a woman in her 30s in good health.

The V call is TRBV3-1 (or the pseudogene TRBV3-2), the J call TRBJ2-3; D might be TRBD2 (6 bases). Per the germline V gene, CDR1 is LGHDT and CDR2 is YNNKEL (reference sequence). The ends were cut back, 5 bases at V and 0 bases at J, with 15 bases in the middle. The length of the CDR3 is 16 residues. The DNA of the CDR3 is TGTGCCAGCAGCTCCGGGGCGGGGATTAGCACAGATACGCAGTATTTT. This gives the protein CASSSGAGISTDTQYF.

This sequence joins TRBV5-6 and TRBJ2-3; TRBD2 is a possible D gene (5 bases). V gave up 0 bases and J gave up 7 bases, with 15 bases separating them. CDR3 size: 15 residues. The germline V gene encodes CDR1 SGHDT and CDR2 YYEEEE. In nucleotides, the CDR3 is TGTGCCAGCAGCTTGGGTGACATAGCGAAAAATACGCAGTATTTT. Residues: CASSLGDIAKNTQYF.